This T cell receptor (beta chain) was found in a study of memory CD4+ T cells and cytomegalovirus serostatus. General study points: The CMV-associated TCR signature appears largely within the CD4+ memory repertoire.

Single viable CD3+CD4+CD8-CD45RO+ cells were sorted as the memory CD4+ T cells. The CDR3 has 11 residues. V was clipped by 5 bases and J by 5 bases; unmatched bases: 2. From germline, CDR1 is DFQATT and CDR2 SNEGSKA (reference sequence). Libraries were prepared by immunoSEQ multiplex PCR; TCRdb keeps only in-frame clonotypes and omits some of them. This sample has 50,000 to 60,000 clones, with about three quarters found just once. A note on this clone: Its target is unknown.

Source material: memory CD4+ T cells from blood. The source of this sequence is an adult in good health and CMV-seropositive. This chain connects TRBV20-1 to TRBJ1-2; 7 positions agree with TRBD1. CDR3 in amino acids: CSADREYGYTF. The CDR3 nucleotides read TGCAGTGCTGACAGGGAGTATGGCTACACCTTC.